This T cell receptor beta chain comes out of a study of blood T cells in healthy people across ages. V was cut by 6 bases and J by 2 bases, with 19 bases left in between. This CDR3 comprises 16 residues. Germline V gene sequence: CDR1 DFQATT, CDR2 SNEGSKA (reference sequence). A second PCR of about 6 to 12 cycles used a sample-barcoded 5' primer and a J-beta primer mix. MiXCR, applied by TCRdb to the 5' RACE reads, yields one record per CDR3 protein. This sample has fewer than 2 million distinct CDR3 sequences, with around 42% found just once. The clonotype was recovered from a human donor in good health. The sequenced sample was blood. This chain connects TRBV20-1 to TRBJ1-4; no clear D. This CDR3 is CSARFPRRATNEKLFF. The CDR3 bases are TGCAGTGCCCGATTTCCTCGGAGAGCCACTAATGAAAAACTGTTTTTT.